This T cell receptor (beta chain) comes out of a study of T cells expressing NK-cell markers (dated by TCRdb to the early 2020s). Some background on the complete study: In sorted CD3+CD56+NKG2C+, CD3+CD56+NKG2C- and CD3+CD56-NKG2C+ T-cell subsets from about 8 donors, TCR beta-chain repertoires were profiled. Illumina HiSeq 2000/2500, MiSeq or NextSeq was used to sequence libraries as 2 x 150 bp reads. Seven of the eight sequenced donors were HCMV-seropositive and one was HCMV-seronegative. All eight donors whose samples were sequenced were randomly selected healthy volunteers, three of them men and five women. Study-level results and caveats: Whether the expanded NKG2C-expressing T cell clones were specific for HCMV antigens was left unclear. Those dominant clonotypes were again the most abundant among CD3+CD56-NKG2C+ cells in a few donors, at about 25-60.1%. In a handful of donors, the dominant CD3+CD56+NKG2C+ clonotypes were among the top 10 CD8+ clonotypes and accounted for roughly 1.0-8% of CD8+ T cells.

About this clonotype: Its antigen is unknown.

The CDR3 runs 16 amino acids, cysteine and phenylalanine included. No coding sequence is recorded. CDR1 is given as SGHTA and CDR2 as FQGNSA, both from the germline V gene. The data were produced on an Illumina HiSeq 2000. The TCR beta cDNA libraries were made using 5'RACE template switching, a step that added both a universal primer site and unique molecular identifiers. Synthesis of cDNA was primed from the TCR beta constant segment and was followed by two consecutive PCR amplification steps. Regarding the original processing steps: MIGEC handled demultiplexing of the reads and grouping by UMI, while MiTCR was used to assemble and quantify clonotypes. To exclude erroneous sequences, only TCR cDNA sequences supported by at least two reads were retained. The tcR package was used for downstream repertoire analysis, with clonotypes matched between fractions based on CDR3 nucleotide sequence plus V segment. VDJmatch was used to annotate antigen specificity against VDJdb, with one amino acid substitution allowed in CDR3. Each entry corresponds to one CDR3 protein sequence from reads that TCRdb reprocessed, and DNA is not given. These V and J calls derive from TCRdb rather than the authors' analysis. The data table for this sample lists some 600,000 distinct CDR3 sequences. Approximately 3.6% of the sample is held by the ten biggest clonotypes.

To determine HCMV serostatus, a commercial ELISA kit was used to detect HCMV-specific IgG in serum. Peripheral blood mononuclear cells were isolated from blood by Ficoll density gradient centrifugation. Here the chain combines TRBV7-2 and TRBJ2-3; with no DNA, the TCRdb D assignment of TRBD1 cannot be verified. The sequenced sample was blood T cells: a sorted CD56 or NKG2C T cell subset, CD4+ or CD8+ T cells, or bulk PBMC T cells (not recorded which). The TCR comes from a man between 18 and 29 years old in good health. Donor details come from another sample of the same person, matched by shared clones. The CDR3 amino acid sequence is: CASSLQGQGGTDTQYF.